This TCR beta chain derives from a study of T-cell memory formation after mild COVID-19. Turning to the study itself: The TCR clusters were mostly specific to one donor.

This clonotype was seen more than once but under ten times. Antigen specificity is unknown. Notes on the study in general: Researchers found some responding clones in pre-infection memory, a sign that cross-reactive memory joined. Clones shrinking between day 15 and 85 showed a balanced CD4/CD8 split, and those that grew later tilted toward CD4+.

Amplification by 5'RACE using constant-segment primers produced TCR alpha and TCR beta cDNA libraries that carried sample barcodes and UMIs. From the 5' RACE reads, TCRdb called clonotypes with MiXCR, one entry per CDR3 protein. This table has more than 450,000 distinct CDR3 sequences, roughly 18% appearing once. Trimming took 4 bases from V and 3 from J, leaving 11 bases between them. The CDR3 is 14 amino acids. Germline CDR1 MNHEY, CDR2 SMNVEV (reference sequence). The sequenced material came from PBMCs or a T cell subset sorted from them (not recorded which). The origin of this receptor is an adult woman who had mild COVID-19 (a few samples of this study predate the infection). Cell type and time point are not known. V gene TRBV27 combines with J gene TRBJ2-3; D is uncertain. The CDR3 DNA sequence: TGTGCCAGCAGTTCCCGACGTAGAACAGATACGCAGTATTTT. Residues: CASSSRRRTDTQYF.